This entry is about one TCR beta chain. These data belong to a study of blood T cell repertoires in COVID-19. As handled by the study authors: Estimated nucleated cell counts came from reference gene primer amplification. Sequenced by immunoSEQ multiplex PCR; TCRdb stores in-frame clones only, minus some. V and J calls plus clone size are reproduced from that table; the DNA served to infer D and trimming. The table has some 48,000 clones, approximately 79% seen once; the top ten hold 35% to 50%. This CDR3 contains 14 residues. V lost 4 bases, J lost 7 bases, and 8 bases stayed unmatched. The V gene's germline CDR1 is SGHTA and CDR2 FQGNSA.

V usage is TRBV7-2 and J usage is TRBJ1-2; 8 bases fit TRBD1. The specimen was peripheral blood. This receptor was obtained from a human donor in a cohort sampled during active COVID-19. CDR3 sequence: CASSYLGQGGGYTF. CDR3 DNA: TGTGCCAGCAGCTACCTAGGACAGGGAGGTGGCTACACCTTC.